This T cell receptor beta chain came from a study of blood T cells in healthy people across ages. Donors gave 9 to 10 milliliters of peripheral blood apiece. Then a second PCR, running roughly 7 to 11 cycles, was carried out with a sample-barcoded 5' primer and a J-beta primer mix. TCRdb fed the 5' RACE reads into MiXCR, producing one record per CDR3 protein. The sample consists of 1.5 million to 2 million distinct CDR3 sequences, 28% of them appearing once. The sequenced sample consisted of blood. The receptor comes from a woman aged 25 to 45 in good health.

The CDR3 DNA reads TGCAGTGCTAGAGAAGAGCGGGGCCTTTTTCGGCAGTACTTC. Its protein is CSAREERGLFRQYF. The chain has TRBV20-1 and TRBJ2-5; 7 positions agree with TRBD2. V lost 0 bases and J lost 11; bases outside the gene matches: 12. The CDR3 contains 14 residues. Looked up from germline, CDR1 is DFQATT and CDR2 is SNEGSKA (reference sequence).